This T cell receptor beta chain emerged from a study of metastatic and nonmetastatic thyroid tumors. About the research overall: Malignant thyroid and benign thyroid patients provided blood and tumor or nodule tissue whose repertoires were compared.

Study-level findings and limits: It was reported that TCR beta diversity was significantly higher in malignant thyroid tumors than benign nodules, in blood and tumor.

Per the germline V gene, CDR1 is WNHNN and CDR2 is SYGVQD (reference sequence). V gave up 0 bases and J gave up 6 bases, with 5 bases separating them. The CDR3 is 13 residues long. Through MiXCR, TCRdb re-clonotyped the PCR reads. The sample consists of tens of thousands of clones, about 13% of them appearing once. There were no patients who had received any treatment before thyroid surgery. In this sample, this clone turned up many times. The antigen is unknown. The sample comprised blood. The clonotype comes from a female donor with papillary thyroid cancer or a benign thyroid nodule (not recorded which). Some clones in this sample may be carry-over from other donors' samples. The gene calls are TRBV10-1 and TRBJ2-2, with D perhaps TRBD1 or TRBD2 (5 bases each). CDR3 protein: CASSESGAGELFF. The CDR3 DNA is TGCGCCAGCAGTGAGTCGGGGGCCGGGGAGCTGTTTTTT.